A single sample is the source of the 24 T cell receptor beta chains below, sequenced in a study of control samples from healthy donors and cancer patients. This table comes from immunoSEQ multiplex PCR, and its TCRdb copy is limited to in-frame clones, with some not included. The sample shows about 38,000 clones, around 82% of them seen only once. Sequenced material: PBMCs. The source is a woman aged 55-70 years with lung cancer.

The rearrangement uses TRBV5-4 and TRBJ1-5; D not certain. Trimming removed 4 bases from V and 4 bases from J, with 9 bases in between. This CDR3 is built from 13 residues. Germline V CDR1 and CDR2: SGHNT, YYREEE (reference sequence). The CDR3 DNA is TGTGCCAGCAGCCGCGGGGTAAATCAGCCCCAGCATTTT. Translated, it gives CASSRGVNQPQHF.

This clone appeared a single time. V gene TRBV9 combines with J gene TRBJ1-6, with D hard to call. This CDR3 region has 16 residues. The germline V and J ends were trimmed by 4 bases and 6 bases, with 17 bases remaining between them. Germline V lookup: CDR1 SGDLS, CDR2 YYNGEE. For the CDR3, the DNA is TGTGCCAGCAGCTCCCGCCTCGAGGTGGGTAATTCACCCCTCCACTTT. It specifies CASSSRLEVGNSPLHF.

The CDR3 here is CASSLALTSTDTQYF. DNA for the CDR3: TGCGCCAGCAGCCTCGCCCTAACTAGCACAGATACGCAGTATTTT. V usage is TRBV4-1 and J usage is TRBJ2-3; no reliable D call. V shed 4 bases and J shed 0 bases, with 11 bases lying between them. The length of the CDR3 is 15 residues. Per the germline V gene, CDR1 is MGHRA and CDR2 is YSYEKL.

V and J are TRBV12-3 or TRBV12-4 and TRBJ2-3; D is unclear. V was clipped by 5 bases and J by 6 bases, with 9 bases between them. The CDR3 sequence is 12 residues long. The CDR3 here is CASSPQRDTQYF. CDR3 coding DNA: TGTGCCAGCAGTCCTCAGAGGGATACGCAGTATTTT.

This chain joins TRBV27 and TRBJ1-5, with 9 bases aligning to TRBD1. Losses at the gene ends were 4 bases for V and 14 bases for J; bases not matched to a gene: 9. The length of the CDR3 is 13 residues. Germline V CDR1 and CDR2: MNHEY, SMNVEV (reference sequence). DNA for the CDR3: TGTGCCAGCAGTTCCGGGACAGGGAGTTTAGAGCATTTT. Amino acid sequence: CASSSGTGSLEHF.

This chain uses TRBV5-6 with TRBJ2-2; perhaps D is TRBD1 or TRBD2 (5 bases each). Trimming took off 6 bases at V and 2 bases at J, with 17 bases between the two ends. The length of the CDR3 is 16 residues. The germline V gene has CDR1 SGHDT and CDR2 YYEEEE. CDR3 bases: TGTGCCAGCACTTTGCAACCCGGGGCCAACACCGGGGAGCTGTTTTTT. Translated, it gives CASTLQPGANTGELFF. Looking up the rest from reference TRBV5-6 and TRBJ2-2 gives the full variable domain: DAGVTQSPTHLIKTRGQQVTLRCSPKSGHDTVSWYQQALGQGPQFIFQYYEEEERQRGNFPDRFSGHQFPNYSSELNVNALLLGDSALYLCASTLQPGANTGELFFGEGSRLTVL.

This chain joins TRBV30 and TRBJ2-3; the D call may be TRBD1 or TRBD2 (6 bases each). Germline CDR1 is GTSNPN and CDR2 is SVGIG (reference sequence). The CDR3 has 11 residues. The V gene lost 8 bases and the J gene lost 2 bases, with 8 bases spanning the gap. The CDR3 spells CAGGPTDTQYF. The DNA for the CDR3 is TGTGCCGGGGGGCCCACAGATACGCAGTATTTT.

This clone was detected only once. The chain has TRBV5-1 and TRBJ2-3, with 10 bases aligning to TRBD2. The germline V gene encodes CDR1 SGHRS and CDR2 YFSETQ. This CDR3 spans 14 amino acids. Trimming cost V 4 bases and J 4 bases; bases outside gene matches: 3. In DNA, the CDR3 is TGCGCCAGCAGCCCGGGGACTAGCGCAGATACGCAGTATTTT. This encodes CASSPGTSADTQYF. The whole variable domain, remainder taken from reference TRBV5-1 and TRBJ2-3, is KAGVTQTPRYLIKTRGQQVTLSCSPISGHRSVSWYQQTPGQGLQFLFEYFSETQRNKGNFPGRFSGRQFSNSRSEMNVSTLELGDSALYLCASSPGTSADTQYFGPGTRLTVL.

The CDR3 reads CASEKNTEAFF. CDR3 coding DNA: TGTGCTAGTGAGAAGAACACTGAAGCTTTCTTT. The chain couples TRBV12-5 to TRBJ1-1; D ambiguous. Germline V lookup: CDR1 LGHNT, CDR2 FRNRAP. With 7 bases removed from V and 1 base from J, the gap between germline ends came to 4 bases. The CDR3 totals 11 residues. The full variable domain, its missing parts supplied by reference TRBV12-5 and TRBJ1-1, is DARVTQTPRHKVTEMGQEVTMRCQPILGHNTVFWYRQTMMQGLELLAYFRNRAPLDDSGMPKDRFSAEMPDATLATLKIQPSEPRDSAVYFCASEKNTEAFFGQGTRLTVV.

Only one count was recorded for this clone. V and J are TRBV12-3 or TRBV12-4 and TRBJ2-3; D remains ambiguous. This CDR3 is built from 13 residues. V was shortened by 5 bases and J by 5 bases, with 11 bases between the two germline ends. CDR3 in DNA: TGTGCCAGCAGTACCTATGACAAAGATACGCAGTATTTT. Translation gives CASSTYDKDTQYF.

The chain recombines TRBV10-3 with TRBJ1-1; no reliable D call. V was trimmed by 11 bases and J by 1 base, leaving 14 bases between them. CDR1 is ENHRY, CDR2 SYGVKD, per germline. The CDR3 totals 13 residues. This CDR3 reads CASSTSQNTEAFF. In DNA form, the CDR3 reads TGTGCCTCCTCAACGAGCCAGAACACTGAAGCTTTCTTT.

The CDR3 DNA sequence: TGCGCCAGCAGCCGGGAACAAGAGACCCAGTACTTC. It yields the protein CASSREQETQYF. V and J are TRBV4-1 and TRBJ2-5, with no clear D. The V end lost 4 bases, the J end lost 2 bases, and 5 bases lay between the germline ends. In germline, CDR1 is MGHRA, CDR2 YSYEKL. This CDR3 region has 12 residues.

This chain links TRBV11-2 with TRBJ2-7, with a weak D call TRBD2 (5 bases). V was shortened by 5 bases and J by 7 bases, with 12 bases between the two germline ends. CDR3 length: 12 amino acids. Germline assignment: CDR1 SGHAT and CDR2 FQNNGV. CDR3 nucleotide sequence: TGTGCCAGCAGCCGGTATGGGAGTGAGCAGTACTTC. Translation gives CASSRYGSEQYF.

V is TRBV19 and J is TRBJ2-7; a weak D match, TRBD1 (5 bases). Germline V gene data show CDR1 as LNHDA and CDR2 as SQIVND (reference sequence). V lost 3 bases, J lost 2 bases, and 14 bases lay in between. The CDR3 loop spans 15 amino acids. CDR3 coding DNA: TGTGCCAGTAGTATTAAATGGACACCTCCCTACGAGCAGTACTTC. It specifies CASSIKWTPPYEQYF.

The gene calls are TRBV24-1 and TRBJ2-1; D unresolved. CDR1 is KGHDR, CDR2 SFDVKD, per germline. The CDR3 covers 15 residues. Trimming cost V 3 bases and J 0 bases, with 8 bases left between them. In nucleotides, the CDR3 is TGTGCCACCAGTGATGCGGCTGACTCCTACAATGAGCAGTTCTTC. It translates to CATSDAADSYNEQFF.

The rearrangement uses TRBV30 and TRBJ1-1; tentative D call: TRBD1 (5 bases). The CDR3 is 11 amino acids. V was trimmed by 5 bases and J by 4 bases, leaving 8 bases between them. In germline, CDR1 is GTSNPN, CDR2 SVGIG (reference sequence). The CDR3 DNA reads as TGTGCCTGGGTGGGGGGCACTGAAGCTTTCTTT. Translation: CAWVGGTEAFF. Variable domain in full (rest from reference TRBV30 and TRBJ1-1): SQTIHQWPATLVQPVGSPLSLECTVEGTSNPNLYWYRQAAGRGLQLLFYSVGIGQISSEVPQNLSASRPQDRQFILSSKKLLLSDSGFYLCAWVGGTEAFFGQGTRLTVV.

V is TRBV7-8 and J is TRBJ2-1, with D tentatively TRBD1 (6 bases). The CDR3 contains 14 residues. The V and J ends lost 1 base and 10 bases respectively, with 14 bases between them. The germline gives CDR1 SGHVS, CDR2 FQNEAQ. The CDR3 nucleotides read TGTGCCAGCAGCTTAGGGGCAGGGGAAGAGGAGCAGTTCTTC. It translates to CASSLGAGEEEQFF.

CDR3 nucleotide sequence: TGTGCCAGCAGTTTTCGGGCGGGGGTGAAAGCTTTCTTT. Its translation is CASSFRAGVKAFF. J is TRBJ1-1 and V is TRBV27, with D possibly matching TRBD1 (5 bases). Per the germline V gene, CDR1 is MNHEY and CDR2 is SMNVEV (reference sequence). CDR3 length: 13 residues. V was clipped by 3 bases and J by 9 bases, with 14 bases between them.

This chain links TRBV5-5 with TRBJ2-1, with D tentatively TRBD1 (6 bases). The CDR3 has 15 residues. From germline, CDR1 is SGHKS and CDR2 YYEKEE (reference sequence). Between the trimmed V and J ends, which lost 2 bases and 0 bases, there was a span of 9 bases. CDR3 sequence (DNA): TGTGCCAGCAGCTTCGCACAGGGCTCCTACAATGAGCAGTTCTTC. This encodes CASSFAQGSYNEQFF.

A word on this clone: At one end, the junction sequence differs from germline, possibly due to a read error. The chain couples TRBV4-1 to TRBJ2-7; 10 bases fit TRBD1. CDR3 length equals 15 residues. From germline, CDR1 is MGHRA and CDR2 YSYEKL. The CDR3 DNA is TGCGCCAGCAGCCAAGAGGGGACAGGGGAAGGAGTGAGGGACTTC. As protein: CASSQEGTGEGVRDF.

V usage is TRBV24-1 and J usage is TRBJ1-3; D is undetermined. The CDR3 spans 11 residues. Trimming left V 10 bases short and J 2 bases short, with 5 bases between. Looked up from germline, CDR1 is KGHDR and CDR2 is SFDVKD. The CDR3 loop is CATRPGNTIYF. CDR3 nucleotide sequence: TGTGCCACTAGGCCTGGAAACACCATATATTTT.

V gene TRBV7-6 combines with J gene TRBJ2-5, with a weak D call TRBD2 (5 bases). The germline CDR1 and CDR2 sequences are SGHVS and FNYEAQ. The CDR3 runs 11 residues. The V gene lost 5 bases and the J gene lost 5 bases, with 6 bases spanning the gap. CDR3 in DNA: TGTGCCAGCAGCCGGGGTGAGACCCAGTACTTC. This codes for CASSRGETQYF.

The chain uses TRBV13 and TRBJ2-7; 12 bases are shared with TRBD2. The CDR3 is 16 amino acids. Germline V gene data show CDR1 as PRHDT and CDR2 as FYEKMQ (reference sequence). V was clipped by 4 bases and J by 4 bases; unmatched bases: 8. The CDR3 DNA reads TGTGCCAGCAGCTCCACTAGCGGGGGGCAACATTACGAGCAGTACTTC. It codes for CASSSTSGGQHYEQYF.

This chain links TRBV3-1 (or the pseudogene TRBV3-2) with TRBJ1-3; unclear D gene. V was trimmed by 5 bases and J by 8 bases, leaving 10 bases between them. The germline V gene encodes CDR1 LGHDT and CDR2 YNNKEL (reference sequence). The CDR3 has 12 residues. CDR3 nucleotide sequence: TGTGCCAGCAGCTCCAACGCGTACACCATATATTTT. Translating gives CASSSNAYTIYF.